The sequence of this TCR beta chain was determined in a study of CD8+CD57+ T cells in acquired aplastic anemia. The CDR3 spans 15 residues. Germline V gene data show CDR1 as SGHTA and CDR2 as FQGNSA. V was clipped by 5 bases and J by 7 bases, with 18 bases between them. CDR3 and TCR beta VDJ profiling relied on genomic DNA as the template. TCRdb re-analysed the reads in MiXCR, keeping a single row per CDR3 protein. The repertoire holds around 200,000 distinct CDR3 sequences, with under 55% as singletons. This clonotype has only one observation. Patients selected for sequencing had displayed CD8+CD57+ cell expansion by flow cytometry.

The V and J genes are TRBV7-2 and TRBJ1-5; D is ambiguous. This clonotype originated in a human donor with aplastic anemia. Sequencing input: sorted CD4+, CD8+, or CD8+CD57+ T cells (not recorded which) from PBMCs. CDR3 coding DNA: TGTGCCAGCAGCGGATGGGGTGCCCAAGGCCAGCCCCAGCATTTT. Translating it yields CASSGWGAQGQPQHF.